A selection of T cell receptor beta chains follows, all from one sample in a study of CD8+ T cells in alopecia areata. TCRdb keeps only in-frame clones here, not all; method: immunoSEQ multiplex PCR. The sample carries about 150,000 clones, more than 45% recorded once. The source was CD8+ T cells sorted from blood, collected at week 0. These receptor sequences come from a human donor with alopecia areata. The CDR3 runs from the conserved cysteine through the conserved F or W. The D gene is left open where the match is weak. The size field is filled for only some rows; it gives once, few, many or a size class.

CDR3nt | CDR3aa | v_gene | d_gene | len | abundance | j_gene
TGTGCCAGCACCGATGGACTAGCGGTGGACTCGCAGTATTTT | CASTDGLAVDSQYF | TRBV7-9 | TRBD2 | 14 | few | TRBJ2-3
TGTGCCAGCAGCTCTGGTAATTCACCCCTCCACTTT | CASSSGNSPLHF | TRBV7-9 | - | 12 | - | TRBJ1-6
TGTGCCAGCAGCTTGTTGTCCGGAACCGGGGAGCTGTTTTTT | CASSLLSGTGELFF | TRBV5-6 | - | 14 | - | TRBJ2-2
TGCGCCAGCAGTGGAGGGGTACGCACAGATACGCAGTATTTT | CASSGGVRTDTQYF | TRBV5-1 | - | 14 | - | TRBJ2-3
TGTGCCAGCAGTTACTCGTTCTCCACCCGGGACCGGGAGACCCAGTACTTC | CASSYSFSTRDRETQYF | TRBV6-4 | - | 17 | - | TRBJ2-5
TGTGCCTGGAGTGACAGGGATTATGGGTTGGACACTGAAGCTTTCTTT | CAWSDRDYGLDTEAFF | TRBV30 | - | 16 | few | TRBJ1-1
TGTGCCAGCAGTTTATCTAGCGGGGGGGCCAATGAGCAGTTCTTC | CASSLSSGGANEQFF | TRBV27 | TRBD2 | 15 | - | TRBJ2-1
TGTGCCAGCAGCTTAGGCTCCGGGGGGGAAAACATTCAGTACTTC | CASSLGSGGENIQYF | TRBV13 | TRBD2 | 15 | - | TRBJ2-4
TGCGCCAGCAGTGAAACTAGCACAGATACGCAGTATTTT | CASSETSTDTQYF | TRBV10-2 | - | 13 | few | TRBJ2-3
TGCAGTGCTCCGACAGGGAGCGAGCAGTACTTC | CSAPTGSEQYF | TRBV20-1 | TRBD1 | 11 | - | TRBJ2-7
TGTGCCAGCAGCATGCGGGGGAGCTCCTACAATGAGCAGTTCTTC | CASSMRGSSYNEQFF | TRBV13 | TRBD2 | 15 | - | TRBJ2-1
TGTGCTAGTGGCGTAGCGGGGGGACCCTACGAGCAGTACTTC | CASGVAGGPYEQYF | TRBV12-5 | TRBD2 | 14 | few | TRBJ2-7
TGTGCCAGCAGCTCGGGGACCCGGACTGAAGCTTTCTTT | CASSSGTRTEAFF | TRBV9 | - | 13 | few | TRBJ1-1
TGTGCCAGCAGTTTGGGGGGCACCTACGAGCAGTACTTC | CASSLGGTYEQYF | TRBV27 | - | 13 | - | TRBJ2-7
TGTGCCAGCAGCTTAGGTAGGCCTGAAGCTTTCTTT | CASSLGRPEAFF | TRBV7-2 | - | 12 | - | TRBJ1-1
TGTGCCGGAGGGACAGCGACCACCGGGGAGCTGTTTTTT | CAGGTATTGELFF | TRBV30 | - | 13 | few | TRBJ2-2
TGTGCCAGCAGCTTAGATAGTCTAGTGGGCAATGAGCAGTTCTTC | CASSLDSLVGNEQFF | TRBV7-2 | - | 15 | few | TRBJ2-1
TGTGCCTGGAGTCCCCCGGACAGGAGTATCTATGGCTACACCTTC | CAWSPPDRSIYGYTF | TRBV30 | TRBD1 | 15 | - | TRBJ1-2
TGTGCCAGCAGCGATAGCGGCGGGACGGGCGCCGGGGAGCTGTTTTTT | CASSDSGGTGAGELFF | TRBV9 | - | 16 | - | TRBJ2-2
TGCGCCAGCAGCCAAGAGGCGGGGGGGGAGTCCTACGAGCAGTACTTC | CASSQEAGGESYEQYF | TRBV4-1 | TRBD2 | 16 | few | TRBJ2-7
TGTGCCAGCAGCTTGGACAGGGGTGAAAACATTCAGTACTTC | CASSLDRGENIQYF | TRBV5-6 | TRBD1 | 14 | few | TRBJ2-4
TGTGCCAGCAGTGAAGTCAACACTGAAGCTTTCTTT | CASSEVNTEAFF | TRBV2 | - | 12 | - | TRBJ1-1
TGTGCCAGCAGCTCCGACAGGGAACGGTACGAGCAGTACTTC | CASSSDRERYEQYF | TRBV7-9 | TRBD1 | 14 | few | TRBJ2-7
TGTGCCAGCTCCCCGGCCGGACCCGGGGCTGGGGCCAACGTCCTGACTTTC | CASSPAGPGAGANVLTF | TRBV18 | - | 17 | - | TRBJ2-6
TGTGCCATTTCCTTGACGGATTCCTACGAGCAGTACTTC | CAISLTDSYEQYF | TRBV10-3 | - | 13 | few | TRBJ2-7
TGTGCCTGGAGCGGCAGCTCCTACAATGAGCAGTTCTTC | CAWSGSSYNEQFF | TRBV30 | - | 13 | - | TRBJ2-1
TGCGCCAGCAGCCAAGACGGGGCCTTAGCCAACTATGGCTACACCTTC | CASSQDGALANYGYTF | TRBV4-1 | - | 16 | - | TRBJ1-2
TGTGCCAGCAGCTTGGCAGGGAGAACCACAGATACGCAGTATTTT | CASSLAGRTTDTQYF | TRBV11-2 | - | 15 | - | TRBJ2-3
TGTGCCTGGAGTACCGGACAGGGGAACACTGAAGCTTTCTTT | CAWSTGQGNTEAFF | TRBV30 | TRBD1 | 14 | few | TRBJ1-1
TGTGCCTGGAGTGATGAGGGCCCCTACGAGCAGTACTTC | CAWSDEGPYEQYF | TRBV30 | - | 13 | - | TRBJ2-7
TGTGCCAGCACGGGGGGCGGCACCCCCCACCAAGAGACCCAGTACTTC | CASTGGGTPHQETQYF | TRBV7-8 | - | 16 | - | TRBJ2-5
TGTGCCAGCAGTTACGGGGGAGGGGCAGATACGCAGTATTTT | CASSYGGGADTQYF | TRBV6-5 | TRBD2 | 14 | once | TRBJ2-3
TGCGCCAGCAGCCAAGAACTCGGGGTGTCCTACAATGAGCAGTTCTTC | CASSQELGVSYNEQFF | TRBV4-1 | - | 16 | - | TRBJ2-1
TGCAGCGGTGGGAGGCGGGGGGGTAATGAGCAGTTCTTC | CSGGRRGGNEQFF | TRBV29-1 | TRBD2 | 13 | few | TRBJ2-1
TGTGCCTGGAGGTCCTCGGGGAACACTGAAGCTTTCTTT | CAWRSSGNTEAFF | TRBV30 | - | 13 | - | TRBJ1-1
TGCAGCGTTCCGATACAGCTAACCCCGAACACTGAAGCTTTCTTT | CSVPIQLTPNTEAFF | TRBV29-1 | - | 15 | - | TRBJ1-1
TGTGCCTGGCGGGCCTCCCCGGCAACCACAGATACGCAGTATTTT | CAWRASPATTDTQYF | TRBV30 | - | 15 | once | TRBJ2-3
TGTGCCAGCAGTTTCATGGGCAATCAGCCCCAGCATTTT | CASSFMGNQPQHF | TRBV27 | - | 13 | - | TRBJ1-5
TGTGCCAGCAGCCCGGACTCCTTGGGCAGCTACTACGAGCAGTACTTC | CASSPDSLGSYYEQYF | TRBV5-6 | - | 16 | - | TRBJ2-7
TGTGCCAGCAGCCCCCGATCGGGGCGGGGCCCCTACGAGCAGTACTTC | CASSPRSGRGPYEQYF | TRBV7-8 | - | 16 | - | TRBJ2-7
TGTGCCAGCAGCCGGGAATTCGCAGAGCAGTACTTC | CASSREFAEQYF | TRBV2 | - | 12 | - | TRBJ2-7
TGTGCCAGCAGCTTCGACAGGGACGAGCAGTACTTC | CASSFDRDEQYF | TRBV7-8 | TRBD1 | 12 | few | TRBJ2-7
TGTGCCAGCAGCTTAATGGTTGGGCCTTCCTACGAGCAGTACTTC | CASSLMVGPSYEQYF | TRBV7-3 | - | 15 | - | TRBJ2-7
TGTGCCAGCAGTGAAGCGCAATACGAGCAGTACTTC | CASSEAQYEQYF | TRBV2 | - | 12 | few | TRBJ2-7